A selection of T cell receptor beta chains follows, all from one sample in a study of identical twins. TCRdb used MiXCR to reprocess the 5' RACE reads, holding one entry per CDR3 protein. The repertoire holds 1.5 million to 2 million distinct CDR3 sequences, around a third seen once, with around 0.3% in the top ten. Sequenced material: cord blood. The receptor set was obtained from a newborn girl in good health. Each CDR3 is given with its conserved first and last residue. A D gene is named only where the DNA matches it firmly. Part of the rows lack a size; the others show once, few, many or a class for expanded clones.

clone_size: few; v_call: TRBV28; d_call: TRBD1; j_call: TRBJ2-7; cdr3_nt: TGTGCCAGCAGTCGGACAGGGATAGACGAGCAGTACTTC; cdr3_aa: CASSRTGIDEQYF
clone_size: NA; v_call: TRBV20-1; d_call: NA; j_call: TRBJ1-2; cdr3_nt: TGCAGTGCTACCGGGACGACAACCGGCTACACCTTC; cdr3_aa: CSATGTTTGYTF
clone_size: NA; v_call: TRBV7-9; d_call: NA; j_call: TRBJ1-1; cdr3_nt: TGTGCCAGCAGCTTAGGGGAGGTCACTGAAGCTTTCTTT; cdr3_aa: CASSLGEVTEAFF
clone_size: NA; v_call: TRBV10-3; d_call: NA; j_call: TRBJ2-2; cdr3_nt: TGTGCCATCAGTGAACCAGTTCTGACCGGGGAGCTGTTTTTT; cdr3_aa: CAISEPVLTGELFF
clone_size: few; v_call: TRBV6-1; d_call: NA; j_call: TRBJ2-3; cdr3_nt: TGTGCCAGCCGACTAAGGGGCTATTCAACTAGCACAGATACGCAGTATTTT; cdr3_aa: CASRLRGYSTSTDTQYF
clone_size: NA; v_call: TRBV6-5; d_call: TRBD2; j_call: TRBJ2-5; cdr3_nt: TGTGCCAGCAGTTACGCCGGGACTAGCGGGCAAGGGACCCAGTACTTC; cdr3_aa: CASSYAGTSGQGTQYF
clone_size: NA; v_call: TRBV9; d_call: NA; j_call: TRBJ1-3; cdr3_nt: TGTGCCAGCAGCTACGGACTCAACTCTGGAAACACCATATATTTT; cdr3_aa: CASSYGLNSGNTIYF
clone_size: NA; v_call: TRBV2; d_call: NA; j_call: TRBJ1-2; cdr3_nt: TGTGCCAGCAGCGACACAGGAACCGGAGGCTACACCTTC; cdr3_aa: CASSDTGTGGYTF
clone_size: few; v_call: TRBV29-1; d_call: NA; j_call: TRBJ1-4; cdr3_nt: TGCAGCGCCCTGAATGGCAGGCGTAATGAAAAACTGTTTTTT; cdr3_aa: CSALNGRRNEKLFF
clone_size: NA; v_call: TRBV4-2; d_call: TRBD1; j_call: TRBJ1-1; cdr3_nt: TGTGCCAGCAGCCAAGATCCAGGGGGGGGTGAAGCTTTCTTT; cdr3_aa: CASSQDPGGGEAFF
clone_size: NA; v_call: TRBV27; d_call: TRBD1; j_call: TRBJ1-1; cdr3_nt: TGTGCCAGCAGTTGGGGACAGACTACTGAAGCTTTCTTT; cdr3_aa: CASSWGQTTEAFF
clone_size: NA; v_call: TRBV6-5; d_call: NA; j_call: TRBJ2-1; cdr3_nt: TGTGCCAGCAGTTACGCTGTGTCAGGTGAGCAGTTCTTC; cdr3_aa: CASSYAVSGEQFF
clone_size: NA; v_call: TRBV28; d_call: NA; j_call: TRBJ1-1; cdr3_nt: TGTGCCAGCAGGGGTGGGTTTCTCATGAACACTGAAGCTTTCTTT; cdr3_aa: CASRGGFLMNTEAFF
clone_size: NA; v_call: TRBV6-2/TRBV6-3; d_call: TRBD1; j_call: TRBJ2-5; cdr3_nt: TGTGCCAGCAGACGCGGGACAGGGGGCCAGAGGGAGACCCAGTACTTC; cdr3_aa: CASRRGTGGQRETQYF
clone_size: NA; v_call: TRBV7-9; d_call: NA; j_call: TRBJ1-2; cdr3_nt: TGTGCCAGCAGCCCACCGCTTCTTGAGGGGATGGGGGACTATGACTACACCTTC; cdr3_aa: CASSPPLLEGMGDYDYTF
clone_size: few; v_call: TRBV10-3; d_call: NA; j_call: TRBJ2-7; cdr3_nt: TGTGCCATCAGTGAGTCTGGGGGGTCCGAGCAGTACTTC; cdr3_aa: CAISESGGSEQYF
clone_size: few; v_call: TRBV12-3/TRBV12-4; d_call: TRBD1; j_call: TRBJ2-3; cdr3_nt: TGTGCCAGCAGGGGCGGGACAGGGGGCGGAGATACGCAGTATTTT; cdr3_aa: CASRGGTGGGDTQYF
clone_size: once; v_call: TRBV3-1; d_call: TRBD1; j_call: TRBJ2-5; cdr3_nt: TGTGCCAGCAGCCAAGGGAACAGGGGGCGCGGAGAGACCCAGTACTTC; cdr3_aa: CASSQGNRGRGETQYF
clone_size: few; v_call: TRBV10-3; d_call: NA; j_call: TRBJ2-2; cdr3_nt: TGTGCCATCAGGGGCACCAACACCGGGGAGCTGTTTTTT; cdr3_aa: CAIRGTNTGELFF
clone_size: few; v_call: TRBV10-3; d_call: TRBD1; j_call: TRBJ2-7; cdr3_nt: TGTGCCATCAGTGAAGGCGGACAGGGGTGGTACGAGCAGTACTTC; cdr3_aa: CAISEGGQGWYEQYF
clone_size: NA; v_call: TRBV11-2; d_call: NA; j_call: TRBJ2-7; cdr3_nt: TGTGCCAGCAGCGCACAGCACTACGAGCAGTACTTC; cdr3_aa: CASSAQHYEQYF
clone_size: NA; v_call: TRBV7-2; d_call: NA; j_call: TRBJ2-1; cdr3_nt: TGTGCCAGCAGCTTACACCAGGGCCCCAATGAGCAGTTCTTC; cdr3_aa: CASSLHQGPNEQFF
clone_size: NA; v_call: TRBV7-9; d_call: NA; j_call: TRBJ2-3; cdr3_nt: TGTGCCAGCAGACTAGCTAGCACAGATACGCGGTATTTT; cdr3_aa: CASRLASTDTRYF
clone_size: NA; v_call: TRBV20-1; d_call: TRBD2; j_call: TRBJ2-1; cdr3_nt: TGCAGTGCTAGAGATTCCGGGAGGGCCCCCTACAATGAGCAGTTCTTC; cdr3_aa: CSARDSGRAPYNEQFF
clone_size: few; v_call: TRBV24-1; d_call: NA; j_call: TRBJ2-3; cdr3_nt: TGTGCCACCAGTGATCATAGGACAGATACGCAGTATTTT; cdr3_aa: CATSDHRTDTQYF
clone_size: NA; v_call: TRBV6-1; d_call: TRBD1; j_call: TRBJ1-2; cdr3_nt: TGTGCCAGCAGTGAAGTGACAGGGGGCGACTATGGCTACACCTTC; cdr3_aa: CASSEVTGGDYGYTF
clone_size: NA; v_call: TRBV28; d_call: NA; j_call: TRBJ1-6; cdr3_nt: TGTGCCAGCAGTTTTTATCCGACCGGGACAAGTTATAATTCACCCCTCCACTTT; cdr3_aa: CASSFYPTGTSYNSPLHF
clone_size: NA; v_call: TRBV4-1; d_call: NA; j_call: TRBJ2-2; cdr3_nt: TGCGCCAGCAGCCCACCAACTAGGACCGACACCGGGGAGCTGTTTTTT; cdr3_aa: CASSPPTRTDTGELFF
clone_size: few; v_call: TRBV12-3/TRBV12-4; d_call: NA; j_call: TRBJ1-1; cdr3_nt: TGTGCCAGCAGTTTGTGGGGGGCAAACACTGAAGCTTTCTTT; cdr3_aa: CASSLWGANTEAFF